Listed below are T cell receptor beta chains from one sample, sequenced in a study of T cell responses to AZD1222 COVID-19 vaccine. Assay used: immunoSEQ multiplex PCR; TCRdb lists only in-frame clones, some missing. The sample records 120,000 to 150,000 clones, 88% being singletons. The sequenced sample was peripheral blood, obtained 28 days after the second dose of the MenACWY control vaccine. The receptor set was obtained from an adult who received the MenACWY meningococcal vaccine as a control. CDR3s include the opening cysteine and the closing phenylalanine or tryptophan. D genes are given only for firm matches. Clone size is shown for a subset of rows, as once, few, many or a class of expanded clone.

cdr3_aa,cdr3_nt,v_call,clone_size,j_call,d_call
CASSSPTTQYF,TGTGCCAGCAGTTCCCCTACCACCCAGTACTTC,TRBV6-2/TRBV6-3,.,TRBJ2-5,.
CASSLGFRGMNTEAFF,TGTGCCAGCAGCTTAGGTTTTCGGGGGATGAACACTGAAGCTTTCTTT,TRBV7-8,.,TRBJ1-1,.
CASSVGGGSTDTQYF,TGTGCCAGCAGTGTTGGCGGGGGTAGCACAGATACGCAGTATTTT,TRBV25-1,.,TRBJ2-3,TRBD2
CASSPGGGTQYF,TGTGCCAGCAGCCCTGGGGGTGGTACGCAGTATTTT,TRBV7-3,.,TRBJ2-3,.
CASSLPRERGPGGELFF,TGTGCCAGCAGCTTGCCCAGGGAGAGGGGGCCGGGCGGGGAGCTGTTTTTT,TRBV5-8,.,TRBJ2-2,TRBD1
CASSSIWTGNNSPLHF,TGTGCCAGCAGTTCAATATGGACGGGAAATAATTCACCCCTCCACTTT,TRBV6-5,once,TRBJ1-6,.
CATSRDLGGTSGYTF,TGTGCCACCAGCAGAGACCTAGGGGGCACCTCGGGCTACACCTTC,TRBV15,.,TRBJ1-2,TRBD1
CASSLASGTGGLGYTF,TGTGCCAGCAGCTTAGCGAGCGGGACAGGGGGCCTTGGCTACACCTTC,TRBV7-9,.,TRBJ1-2,TRBD1
CAWSGETAEAFF,TGTGCCTGGAGCGGCGAAACGGCTGAAGCTTTCTTT,TRBV30,.,TRBJ1-1,.
CASRGSSGNTIYF,TGTGCCAGCCGCGGGAGCTCTGGAAACACCATATATTTT,TRBV6-6,.,TRBJ1-3,.
CASRWDRNQPQHF,TGTGCCAGCAGATGGGACAGAAATCAGCCCCAGCATTTT,TRBV28,once,TRBJ1-5,TRBD1
CSVERKGEQYF,TGCAGCGTTGAACGAAAAGGGGAGCAGTACTTC,TRBV29-1,few,TRBJ2-7,.
CASSSTGTQIYEQYF,TGCGCCAGCAGCTCGACCGGGACACAAATCTACGAGCAGTACTTC,TRBV5-1,.,TRBJ2-7,.
CASSLGSYSNQPQHF,TGTGCCAGCAGTTTAGGTTCCTACAGCAATCAGCCCCAGCATTTT,TRBV28,.,TRBJ1-5,.
CASSGGTVSLEQYF,TGCGCCAGCAGCGGGGGGACGGTATCCTTGGAGCAGTACTTC,TRBV5-1,.,TRBJ2-7,.
CASSRGQGYEQYF,TGTGCCAGCAGTAGGGGACAGGGCTACGAGCAGTACTTC,TRBV6-1,.,TRBJ2-7,TRBD1
CASSRQLSDTGELFF,TGTGCCAGCTCACGACAGTTGAGCGACACCGGGGAGCTGTTTTTT,TRBV18,.,TRBJ2-2,.
CASSQDWVPEAFF,TGTGCCAGCAGCCAAGATTGGGTCCCTGAAGCTTTCTTT,TRBV3-1/TRBV3-2,.,TRBJ1-1,.
CASSISLRLNTEAFF,TGTGCCAGTAGTATATCTCTCAGATTGAACACTGAAGCTTTCTTT,TRBV19,.,TRBJ1-1,.
CASSVSSYEQYF,TGTGCCAGCAGCGTGAGCTCCTACGAGCAGTACTTC,TRBV11-3,.,TRBJ2-7,.
CASSLSAYTDTQYF,TGTGCCAGCAGCTTATCGGCTTACACAGATACGCAGTATTTT,TRBV7-2,.,TRBJ2-3,.
CASSFQAGQPQHF,TGTGCCAGCAGTTTCCAGGCAGGGCAGCCCCAGCATTTT,TRBV12-3/TRBV12-4,.,TRBJ1-5,.
CASSLRGREITYNEQFF,TGTGCCAGCAGCCTCAGAGGACGGGAGATCACCTACAATGAGCAGTTCTTC,TRBV7-2,.,TRBJ2-1,.
CASSLWGTGELFF,TGTGCCAGCAGTTTATGGGGCACCGGGGAGCTGTTTTTT,TRBV27,.,TRBJ2-2,.
CATRATLGSPLHF,TGTGCCACCCGGGCCACACTCGGATCACCCCTCCACTTT,TRBV12-3/TRBV12-4,.,TRBJ1-6,.
CASSLMAGSGNTIYF,TGTGCCAGCAGCTTAATGGCGGGCTCTGGAAACACCATATATTTT,TRBV7-3,.,TRBJ1-3,.
CASSPLAGAGREQFF,TGTGCCAGCAGTCCACTAGCGGGGGCCGGCCGGGAGCAGTTCTTC,TRBV27,.,TRBJ2-1,TRBD2
CASSLRKQYYEQYF,TGTGCCAGCAGTTTAAGGAAACAGTACTACGAGCAGTACTTC,TRBV27,.,TRBJ2-7,.
CASSFETGSSHEQYF,TGTGCCAGCAGTTTTGAGACAGGGTCGTCCCACGAGCAGTACTTC,TRBV27,.,TRBJ2-7,TRBD1
CASSLSGTSEAFF,TGTGCCAGCAGCCTCTCGGGGACTTCTGAAGCTTTCTTT,TRBV7-6,.,TRBJ1-1,.
CASSMGGGGTRNGYTF,TGTGCCAGTAGTATGGGAGGAGGGGGAACCCGCAACGGCTACACCTTC,TRBV19,.,TRBJ1-2,.
CATPGASGTGELFF,TGTGCCACCCCTGGGGCTAGCGGCACCGGGGAGCTGTTTTTT,TRBV11-3,.,TRBJ2-2,TRBD2
CASSLVGGSTDTQYF,TGCGCCAGCAGCTTGGTGGGCGGGAGCACAGATACGCAGTATTTT,TRBV5-1,.,TRBJ2-3,.
CASSPGQGEEQYF,TGTGCCAGCTCACCCGGACAGGGTGAAGAGCAGTACTTC,TRBV18,.,TRBJ2-7,TRBD1
CASSEGWFRGGYYGYTF,TGTGCCAGCAGTGAAGGGTGGTTTCGGGGGGGATACTATGGCTACACCTTC,TRBV6-1,.,TRBJ1-2,.
CASSLMVGTGTNEQFF,TGTGCCAGCAGTTTAATGGTCGGGACAGGGACGAATGAGCAGTTCTTC,TRBV27,.,TRBJ2-1,TRBD1
CASSYWTGETEAFF,TGTGCCAGCAGTTATTGGACAGGGGAAACTGAAGCTTTCTTT,TRBV6-2/TRBV6-3,once,TRBJ1-1,TRBD1
CASKGADNGDSPLHF,TGTGCCAGCAAGGGTGCGGACAACGGGGATTCACCCCTCCACTTT,TRBV5-4,.,TRBJ1-6,.
CASSLGEGSTGYTF,TGCGCCAGCAGCTTGGGTGAGGGATCTACAGGCTACACCTTC,TRBV5-1,.,TRBJ1-2,.
CASSQVGGTEAFF,TGTGCCAGCAGCCAAGTGGGGGGGACTGAAGCTTTCTTT,TRBV3-1/TRBV3-2,.,TRBJ1-1,.
CASSLAGSSYNEQFF,TGTGCCAGCAGTCTCGCAGGGAGCTCCTACAATGAGCAGTTCTTC,TRBV7-8,.,TRBJ2-1,.
CASSQEAGGRTQYF,TGCGCCAGCAGCCAAGAAGCAGGGGGGAGGACCCAGTACTTC,TRBV4-1,.,TRBJ2-5,.
CASSQDASSGNTIYF,TGTGCCAGCAGCCAAGACGCCAGCTCTGGAAACACCATATATTTT,TRBV4-2,.,TRBJ1-3,.
CAISGLAGNLEQYF,TGTGCCATCAGTGGCCTAGCGGGAAATCTCGAGCAGTACTTC,TRBV10-3,once,TRBJ2-7,TRBD2
CASSSYRTSGEAFF,TGCGCCAGCAGCTCTTACAGGACCTCCGGGGAAGCTTTCTTT,TRBV5-1,.,TRBJ1-1,.
CASSDPPLEAFF,TGTGCCAGCAGCGATCCACCATTGGAAGCTTTCTTT,TRBV7-2,.,TRBJ1-1,.